This T cell receptor beta chain appears in the sequencing data of a study of shared clonotypes between healthy human individuals. Overall study context: Those who served as donors were a couple of women and a few men between the ages of 18 and 49. Findings of the study overall: Non-shared clonotypes had lower generation probabilities than those shared by all four donors.

In the authors' workflow: As immunoSEQ supplied junction-only sequences (without quality scores), filtering differed. Using immunoSEQ multiplex PCR, the repertoire was profiled, and TCRdb retains in-frame clones only, with some absent. V, J and clone size derive from that table, while D and trimming were established from the DNA sequence. Counted here are about a million clones, approximately 80% occurring once; the ten biggest clones make up about 1.5%. V dropped 5 bases and J dropped 4 bases, with 14 bases sitting between them. CDR1 and CDR2 (germline): MNHEY, SMNVEV (reference sequence). This CDR3 region has 14 residues. On this clone: Its specificity is not known.

V and J are TRBV27 and TRBJ1-2; D is undetermined. Sample: memory CD4+ T cells sorted from blood. Stated subset: CD45RA-negative fraction. The origin of this receptor is a man aged 18 to 30 in good health. CDR3 nucleotide sequence: TGTGCCAGCAGTACCCGCGGAGGGAGCTATGGCTACACCTTC. Protein: CASSTRGGSYGYTF.